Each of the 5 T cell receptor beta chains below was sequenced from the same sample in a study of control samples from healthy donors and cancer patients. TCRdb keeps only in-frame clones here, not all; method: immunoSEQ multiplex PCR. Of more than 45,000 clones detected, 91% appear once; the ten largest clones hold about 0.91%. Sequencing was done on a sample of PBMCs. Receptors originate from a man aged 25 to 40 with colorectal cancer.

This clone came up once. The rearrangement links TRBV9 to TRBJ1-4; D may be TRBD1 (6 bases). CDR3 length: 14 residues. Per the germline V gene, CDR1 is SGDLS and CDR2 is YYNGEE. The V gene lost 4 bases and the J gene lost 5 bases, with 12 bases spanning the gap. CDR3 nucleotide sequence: TGTGCCAGCAGCCAGACAGGCCGCAATGAAAAACTGTTTTTT. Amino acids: CASSQTGRNEKLFF.

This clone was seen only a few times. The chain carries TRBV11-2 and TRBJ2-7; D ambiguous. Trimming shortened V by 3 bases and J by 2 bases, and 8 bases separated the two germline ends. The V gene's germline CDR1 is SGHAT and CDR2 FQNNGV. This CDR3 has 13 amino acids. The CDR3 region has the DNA TGTGCCAGCAGCTTTAAGGGCGCCTACGAGCAGTACGTC. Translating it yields CASSFKGAYEQYV.

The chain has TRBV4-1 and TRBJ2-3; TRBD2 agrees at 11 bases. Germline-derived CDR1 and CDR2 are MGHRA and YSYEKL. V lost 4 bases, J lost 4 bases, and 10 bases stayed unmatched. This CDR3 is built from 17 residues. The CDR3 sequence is CASSLFLTSGDADTQYF. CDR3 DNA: TGCGCCAGCAGCCTTTTTTTGACTAGCGGGGACGCAGATACGCAGTATTTT.

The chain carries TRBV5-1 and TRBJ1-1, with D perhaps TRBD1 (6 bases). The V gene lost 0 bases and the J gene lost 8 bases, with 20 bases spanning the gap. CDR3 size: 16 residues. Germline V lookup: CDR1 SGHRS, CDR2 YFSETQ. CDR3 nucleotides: TGCGCCAGCAGCTTGGCCACGGGGGGGCCGAGTACGGAAGCTTTCTTT. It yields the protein CASSLATGGPSTEAFF.

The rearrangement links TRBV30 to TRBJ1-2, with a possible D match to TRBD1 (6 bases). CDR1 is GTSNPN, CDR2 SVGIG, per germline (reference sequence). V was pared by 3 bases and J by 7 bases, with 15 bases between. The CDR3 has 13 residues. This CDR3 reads CAWSEQGKGGYTF. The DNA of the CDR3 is TGTGCCTGGAGCGAACAGGGAAAGGGTGGCTACACCTTC.